This TCR beta chain comes out of a study of blood T cell repertoires in COVID-19. Original handling: Estimates of nucleated cell counts were drawn from the amplification of reference gene primers. Clones were read by immunoSEQ multiplex PCR, and TCRdb kept only the in-frame ones, dropping some. V, J and clone size derive from that table, while D and trimming were established from the DNA sequence. The table has 150,000 to 200,000 clones, roughly 89% seen once. This clone was detected only once. This clonotype originated in a young woman who had recovered from COVID-19. The sequenced sample was peripheral blood.

CDR3 protein: CASSIQGASTEAFF. CDR3 in DNA: TGTGCCAGTAGTATCCAGGGGGCGTCCACTGAAGCTTTCTTT. This chain joins TRBV19 and TRBJ1-1; 8 nucleotides agree with TRBD1. V shed 3 bases and J 4 bases; nucleotides not matched to a gene: 4. The length of the CDR3 is 14 residues. The V gene's germline CDR1 is LNHDA and CDR2 SQIVND (reference sequence). Using reference TRBV19 and TRBJ1-1 for the parts outside the CDR3, the full variable domain is DGGITQSPKYLFRKEGQNVTLSCEQNLNHDAMYWYRQDPGQGLRLIYYSQIVNDFQKGDIAEGYSVSREKKESFPLTVTSAQKNPTAFYLCASSIQGASTEAFFGQGTRLTVV.